This T cell receptor beta chain was captured in a study of blood T cell repertoires in COVID-19. About the study: Donors in the United States, Italy and Spain gave samples during acute or convalescent COVID-19. The analysed material was cDNA or gDNA that came from T cells, B-cell-depleted T cells, or PBMCs.

A remark on this clone: The sample carries other DNA sequences with the same CDR3.

In the source study's methods: Cell counts per sample came from amplifying reference gene primers. Only in-frame clones appear in the TCRdb table, and some are missing; sequencing was by immunoSEQ multiplex PCR. The V and J calls and the clone size are those of that table, but D and trimming were determined from the DNA. The repertoire includes about 230,000 clones, 70% to 85% of them detected once, and around 2.4% sits in the top ten. Trimming stripped 1 base from V and 3 bases from J, with 7 bases between. The CDR3 consists of 12 residues. Germline V CDR1 and CDR2: SQVTM, ANQGSEA. The sample was peripheral blood. The TCR comes from a man aged 35-49 years who had recovered from COVID-19. The rearrangement uses TRBV29-1 and TRBJ2-7; no reliable D call. In DNA, the CDR3 is TGCAGCGTTGAAGGGCGGAACTACGAGCAGTACTTC. Encoded protein: CSVEGRNYEQYF.